The present T cell receptor (beta chain) was sequenced within a study of radiotherapy plus CTLA-4 blockade in lung cancer. Germline assignment: CDR1 MNHEY and CDR2 SVGAGI. V gave up 8 bases and J gave up 3 bases, with 15 bases separating them. The CDR3 has 14 residues. The data were produced by immunoSEQ multiplex PCR, yet TCRdb's version contains in-frame clones alone and is incomplete. The repertoire holds 85,000 to 90,000 clones, around 87% seen once, with over 15% in the top ten. This chain links TRBV6-5 with TRBJ2-3; no reliable D call. The source is a human donor with non-small cell lung cancer that progressed on radiotherapy plus ipilimumab. This specimen consisted of peripheral blood, obtained from a patient treated with radiotherapy plus ipilimumab. CDR3 loop: CASFEGETTDTQYF. Written as DNA, the CDR3 is TGTGCCAGCTTCGAAGGCGAGACAACAGATACGCAGTATTTT.